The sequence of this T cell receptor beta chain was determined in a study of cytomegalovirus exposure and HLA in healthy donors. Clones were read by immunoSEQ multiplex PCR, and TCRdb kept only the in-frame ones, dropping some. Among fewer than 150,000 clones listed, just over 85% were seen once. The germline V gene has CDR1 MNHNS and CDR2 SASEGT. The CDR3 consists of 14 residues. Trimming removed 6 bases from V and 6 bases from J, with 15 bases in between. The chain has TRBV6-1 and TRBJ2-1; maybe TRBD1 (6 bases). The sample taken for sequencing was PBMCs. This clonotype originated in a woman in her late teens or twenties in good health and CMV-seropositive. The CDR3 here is CASRLQGLGNEQFF. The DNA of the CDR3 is TGTGCCAGCAGATTACAGGGATTAGGCAATGAGCAGTTCTTC.